This is a list of T cell receptor beta chains from one sample in a study of T cells expressing NK-cell markers. Reprocessing the 5' RACE reads, TCRdb reports a single entry for every CDR3 protein and omits DNA. In all, the sample yields about 150,000 distinct CDR3 sequences. Sequencing was performed on blood T cells: a sorted CD56 or NKG2C T cell subset, CD4+ or CD8+ T cells, or bulk PBMC T cells (not recorded which). The origin of the receptors is a man aged 18 to 35 in good health. CDR3s include the opening cysteine and the closing phenylalanine or tryptophan.

j_call v_call cdr3_aa
TRBJ2-7 TRBV7-9 CASSFRAGYDEQYF
TRBJ2-1 TRBV7-9 CASRAGLAVRGEQFF
TRBJ2-1 TRBV12-3/TRBV12-4 CASSFSLDDEQFF
TRBJ2-3 TRBV28 CASSLLGSTIDTQYF
TRBJ1-1 TRBV13 CASSRQDLTVNTEAFF
TRBJ2-1 TRBV6-5 CASSYGREGEFF
TRBJ1-3 TRBV4-1 CASSQARAGNTIYF
TRBJ2-7 TRBV15 CATSSMRTNEQYF
TRBJ2-1 TRBV6-5 CASSYPGQGPNEQFF
TRBJ2-1 TRBV14 CASSQDLQSYNEQFF
TRBJ2-2 TRBV29-1 CSVEARQPNTGELFF
TRBJ2-1 TRBV14 CASSQDRMNRRDGNEQFF
TRBJ2-3 TRBV10-3 CAIAGGLAEVGADTQYF
TRBJ1-1 TRBV30 CAFRAAPEAFF
TRBJ2-1 TRBV12-3/TRBV12-4 CASSFVVYEQFF
TRBJ2-1 TRBV7-9 CASSWERARTYNEQFF
TRBJ2-5 TRBV3-1 CASSQGASDTVPPETQYF
TRBJ1-1 TRBV12-3/TRBV12-4 CASSPQGMNTEAFF
TRBJ1-4 TRBV14 CASSLVNGATNEKLFF
TRBJ2-1 TRBV30 CAWGTGLGNNEQFF
TRBJ2-3 TRBV29-1 CSVGLESRTDTQYF
TRBJ1-1 TRBV7-9 CASSLEVGAFF
TRBJ2-4 TRBV10-2 CASSLTSVDIQYF
TRBJ2-1 TRBV9 CASSDPLVNEQFF
TRBJ2-5 TRBV11-1 CASAIIKGPWGSSQETQYF
TRBJ1-4 TRBV6-5 CASSYSGQSIEKLFF
TRBJ2-1 TRBV9 CASSVKAGGGQFF
TRBJ2-1 TRBV10-3 CAISEDRGYEQFF
TRBJ2-3 TRBV6-2/TRBV6-3 CASSSPGTSRFTDTQYF
TRBJ2-1 TRBV12-3/TRBV12-4 CASSLTGDNEQFF
TRBJ2-5 TRBV12-3/TRBV12-4 CASSFSDHQVTQYF
TRBJ2-2 TRBV29-1 CSAIGGDHDTGELFF
TRBJ2-1 TRBV10-3 CAISETQNNEQFF
TRBJ2-1 TRBV12-3/TRBV12-4 CASSLLGHLTYNEQFF
TRBJ1-1 TRBV12-3/TRBV12-4 CASSFPLDGAYTEAFF
TRBJ2-2 TRBV27 CASSYNEAAGELFF
TRBJ2-5 TRBV12-3/TRBV12-4 CASSLTLAGQETQYF
TRBJ1-1 TRBV12-3/TRBV12-4 CASSWGGPGTEAFF
TRBJ2-3 TRBV15 CATSERTSGSTDTQYF
TRBJ2-7 TRBV29-1 CSVDLGTEQYF
TRBJ2-1 TRBV4-1 CASSPHWNEQFF
TRBJ2-7 TRBV6-2/TRBV6-3 CASTEPGLAYYEQYF
TRBJ2-1 TRBV9 CASMRTGGNEQFF
TRBJ2-1 TRBV24-1 CATAGGGKNEQFF
TRBJ2-1 TRBV5-1 CASSFYGDEQFF
TRBJ2-1 TRBV10-1 CASREDREGEQFF
TRBJ2-1 TRBV15 CATSARGRANEQFF
TRBJ2-7 TRBV9 CASSVVSGAEQYF
TRBJ1-1 TRBV11-2 CASSPGQGAPEAFF
TRBJ2-5 TRBV7-9 CASSPKDMTYETQYF